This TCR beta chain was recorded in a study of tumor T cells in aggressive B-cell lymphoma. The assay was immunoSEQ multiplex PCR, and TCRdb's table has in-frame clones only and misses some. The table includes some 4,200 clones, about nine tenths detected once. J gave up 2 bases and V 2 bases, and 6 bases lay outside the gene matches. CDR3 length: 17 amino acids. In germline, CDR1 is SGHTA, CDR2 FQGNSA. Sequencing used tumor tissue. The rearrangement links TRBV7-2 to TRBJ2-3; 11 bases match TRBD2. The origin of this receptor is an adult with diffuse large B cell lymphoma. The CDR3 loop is CASSLRVAGGTTDTQYF. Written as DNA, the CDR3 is TGTGCCAGCAGCTTAAGGGTAGCGGGAGGGACCACAGATACGCAGTATTTT.